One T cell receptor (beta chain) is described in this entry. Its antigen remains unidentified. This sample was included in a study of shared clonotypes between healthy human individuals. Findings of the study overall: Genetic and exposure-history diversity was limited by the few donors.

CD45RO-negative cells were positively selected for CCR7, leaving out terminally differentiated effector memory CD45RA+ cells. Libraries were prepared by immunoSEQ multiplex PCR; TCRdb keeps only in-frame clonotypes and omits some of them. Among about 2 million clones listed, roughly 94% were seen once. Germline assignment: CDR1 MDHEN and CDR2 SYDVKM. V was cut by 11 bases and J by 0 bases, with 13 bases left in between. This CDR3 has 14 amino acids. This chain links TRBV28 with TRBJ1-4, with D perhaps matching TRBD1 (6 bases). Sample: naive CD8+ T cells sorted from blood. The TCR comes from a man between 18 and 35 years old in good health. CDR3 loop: CASRTVATNEKLFF. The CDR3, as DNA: TGTGCCTCCAGGACAGTTGCAACTAATGAAAAACTGTTTTTT. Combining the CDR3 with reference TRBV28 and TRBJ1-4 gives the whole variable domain DVKVTQSSRYLVKRTGEKVFLECVQDMDHENMFWYRQDPGLGLRLIYFSYDVKMKEKGDIPEGYSVSREKKERFSLILESASTNQTSMYLCASRTVATNEKLFFGSGTQLSVL.